One and the same sample provided the 5 T cell receptor beta chains below, sequenced in a study of T cell repertoires in cytomegalovirus infection. MiXCR, run by TCRdb on the reads, gives a single entry per CDR3 protein. The data hold roughly 700,000 distinct CDR3 sequences, with around 32% observed a single time. No antigens are known for them. The sample consisted of cultured PBMCs, taken from culture after CMV antigen stimulation. The receptors come from a human donor in good health (CMV status not recorded). Some clones in this sample may be carry-over from other donors' samples.

The chain is built from TRBV19 and TRBJ2-3, with D unresolved. Trimming took 7 bases from V and 3 from J, leaving 5 bases between them. The CDR3 is 11 amino acids. Germline V gene data show CDR1 as LNHDA and CDR2 as SQIVND (reference sequence). CDR3 sequence: CASTDTDTQYF. The CDR3 DNA is TGTGCCAGTACTGATACAGATACGCAGTATTTT. Filled out from reference TRBV19 and TRBJ2-3, the complete variable domain reads DGGITQSPKYLFRKEGQNVTLSCEQNLNHDAMYWYRQDPGQGLRLIYYSQIVNDFQKGDIAEGYSVSREKKESFPLTVTSAQKNPTAFYLCASTDTDTQYFGPGTRLTVL.

The gene calls are TRBV20-1 and TRBJ2-1; D is ambiguous. Between the trimmed V and J ends, which lost 1 base and 6 bases, there was a span of 16 bases. The germline CDR1 and CDR2 sequences are DFQATT and SNEGSKA (reference sequence). The CDR3 has 15 residues. CDR3 in amino acids: CSARVAPFRVNEQFF. The DNA for the CDR3 is TGCAGTGCTAGAGTTGCCCCGTTCCGTGTCAATGAGCAGTTCTTC.

This clonotype occurred many times. V gene TRBV7-2 combines with J gene TRBJ2-7, with TRBD2 matching 8 bases. In germline, CDR1 is SGHTA, CDR2 FQGNSA. V lost 5 bases and J lost 10; bases outside the gene matches: 7. This CDR3 contains 12 residues. This CDR3 is CASSAQGTRQYF. The CDR3 nucleotides read TGTGCCAGCAGCGCCCAGGGGACTAGACAGTACTTC.

On this clonotype itself: One end of the junction does not line up with germline, which may come from a read error. The chain couples TRBV5-1 to TRBJ2-3; D remains unclear. Per the germline V gene, CDR1 is SGHRS and CDR2 is YFSETQ. The CDR3 extends over 11 amino acids. CDR3 DNA sequence: TGCGCCAGCAGCTTTACAGATACGAAGTATTTT. This codes for CASSFTDTKYF.

The chain uses TRBV4-1 and TRBJ1-2, with D maybe TRBD1 (5 bases). With 0 bases removed from V and 2 bases from J, the gap between germline ends came to 10 bases. The CDR3 runs 15 residues. Per germline, CDR1 MGHRA and CDR2 YSYEKL. The CDR3 region has the DNA TGCGCCAGCAGCCAAGATGCGGCAGGGAACTATGGCTACACCTTC. Translated, it gives CASSQDAAGNYGYTF.